Following are 14 T cell receptor beta chains from one sample sequenced in a study of response to subunit inactivated influenza vaccine. TCRdb called the RT-PCR reads again in MiXCR, with one record for every CDR3 protein. The sample carries approximately 530,000 distinct CDR3 sequences, 6% to 9% recorded once. The sample here was PBMCs from blood, taken around 2 years after vaccination. All receptors come from a man aged 50 to 69 who received an inactivated influenza vaccine.

This clonotype has more than one count but fewer than ten. This sequence joins TRBV6-2 or TRBV6-3 and TRBJ2-1; perhaps TRBD1 as D (6 bases). The germline V and J ends were trimmed by 6 bases and 7 bases, with 16 bases remaining between them. The CDR3 is made up of 14 amino acids. Germline CDR1 is MNHEY and CDR2 is SVGEGT. CDR3 coding DNA: TGTGCCAGCAGCACGGACGAGGGGGTGAATGAGCAGTTCTTC. This encodes CASSTDEGVNEQFF.

The V call is TRBV9, the J call TRBJ2-1; TRBD2 aligns across 7 bases. V trimming: 2 bases; J trimming: 1 base; junction bases outside the gene matches: 6. Per the germline V gene, CDR1 is SGDLS and CDR2 is YYNGEE. The length of the CDR3 is 16 residues. The CDR3 is CASSVLGEGSYNEQFF. In nucleotides, the CDR3 is TGTGCCAGCAGCGTCCTGGGGGAGGGTTCCTACAATGAGCAGTTCTTC.

This clonotype was seen a handful of times. CDR3: CSVGFNSNQPQHF. CDR3 DNA sequence: TGCAGCGTTGGTTTTAATAGCAATCAGCCCCAGCATTTT. The genes are TRBV29-1 and TRBJ1-5; D not certain. The CDR3 runs 13 residues. Germline V gene lookup returns CDR1 SQVTM and CDR2 ANQGSEA. Trimming took off 4 bases at V and 0 bases at J, with 7 bases between the two ends.

This clonotype showed up many times. The chain carries TRBV5-1 and TRBJ2-1, with D possibly being TRBD1 (5 bases). There are 14 residues in the CDR3. The V gene's germline CDR1 is SGHRS and CDR2 YFSETQ. The V and J ends lost 6 bases and 2 bases respectively, with 12 bases between them. This CDR3 reads CASTQGTPYNEQFF. The CDR3 bases are TGCGCCAGCACCCAGGGAACCCCCTACAATGAGCAGTTCTTC.

V gene TRBV9 combines with J gene TRBJ2-3; 7 bases align to TRBD2. Germline CDR1 SGDLS, CDR2 YYNGEE. The CDR3 consists of 15 residues. After removal of 0 bases from V and 6 bases from J, the junction contained 7 bases not matched to a gene. The CDR3 protein is CASSVVPGGGDTQYF. In nucleotides, the CDR3 is TGTGCCAGCAGCGTAGTTCCGGGGGGAGGGGATACGCAGTATTTT.

This clonotype was recorded at least ten times. V and J are TRBV6-1 and TRBJ1-5; 7 bases align to TRBD1. Germline CDR1 is MNHNS and CDR2 is SASEGT. The CDR3 is 15 amino acids. With 6 bases clipped from V and 6 bases from J, the junction kept 11 bases outside the gene matches. The DNA for the CDR3 is TGTGCCAGCAGCGTAAATTGGGACAGCTCTCAGCCCCAGCATTTT. Translating gives CASSVNWDSSQPQHF.

The rearrangement uses TRBV9 and TRBJ2-7; TRBD2 agrees at 13 bases. This CDR3 contains 15 residues. Per the germline V gene, CDR1 is SGDLS and CDR2 is YYNGEE. The V gene end was trimmed by 4 bases and the J gene end by 3 bases; junction bases not matched to a gene: 4. The CDR3 DNA reads as TGTGCCAGCAGCCGGACTAGCGGGAGTCTCTACGAGCAGTACTTC. Amino acid sequence: CASSRTSGSLYEQYF.

The chain couples TRBV6-5 to TRBJ2-5, with TRBD1 identical over 7 bases. The CDR3 runs to 16 residues. After removal of 3 bases from V and 5 bases from J, the junction contained 12 bases not matched to a gene. CDR1 and CDR2 (germline): MNHEY, SVGAGI. CDR3 sequence (DNA): TGTGCCAGCAGTTATTCGCTTCAGGGGGACCGGGAGACCCAGTACTTC. This gives the protein CASSYSLQGDRETQYF.

This clonotype was found a few times. CDR3 DNA sequence: TGTGCCAGCAGCCGGGCAGGACTAGCCTACAATGAGCAGTTCTTC. Residues: CASSRAGLAYNEQFF. The rearrangement links TRBV3-1 to TRBJ2-1; TRBD2 agrees at 7 bases. V shed 4 bases and J 2 bases; nucleotides not matched to a gene: 5. Germline-derived CDR1 and CDR2 are LGHDT and YNNKEL (reference sequence). This CDR3 is 15 amino acids long.

The chain employs TRBV20-1 and TRBJ2-5; D remains ambiguous. This CDR3 spans 10 amino acids. The germline V gene has CDR1 DFQATT and CDR2 SNEGSKA (reference sequence). The V end lost 6 bases, the J end lost 5 bases, and 7 bases lay between the germline ends. CDR3 nucleotides: TGCAGTGCGATGAAGGAGACCCAGTACTTC. Translation gives CSAMKETQYF.

This clonotype was observed many times. The chain employs TRBV5-1 and TRBJ2-1; D is perhaps TRBD1 or TRBD2 (5 bases each). Trimming shortened V by 4 bases and J by 5 bases, and 13 bases separated the two germline ends. Germline CDR1 is SGHRS and CDR2 is YFSETQ. This CDR3 is 14 amino acids long. The CDR3 DNA follows: TGCGCCAGCAGCCTAGGGACGCGGCACAATGAGCAGTTCTTC. Its protein is CASSLGTRHNEQFF.

The gene calls are TRBV6-4 and TRBJ2-3; D may be TRBD1 (6 bases). The germline V gene encodes CDR1 MRHNA and CDR2 SNTAGT. This CDR3 is built from 15 residues. The V end was cut by 10 bases, the J end by 0 bases, with 17 bases between. The CDR3 DNA reads TGTGCCAACGCCATCGACAGGACCAGCACAGATACGCAGTATTTT. It is translated as CANAIDRTSTDTQYF.

This rearrangement joins TRBV5-8 to TRBJ2-1; D is unclear. Germline CDR1 is SGHTS and CDR2 is YDEGEE. The CDR3 totals 9 residues. Trimming shortened V by 0 bases and J by 15 bases, and 4 bases separated the two germline ends. CDR3 protein: CASSLDLFF. The CDR3 bases are TGTGCCAGCAGCTTGGATTTGTTCTTC. Looking up the rest from reference TRBV5-8 and TRBJ2-1 gives the full variable domain: EAGVTQSPTHLIKTRGQQATLRCSPISGHTSVYWYQQALGLGLQFLLWYDEGEERNRGNFPPRFSGRQFPNYSSELNVNALELEDSALYLCASSLDLFFGPGTRLTVL.

This clonotype was detected many times. This chain uses TRBV12-3 or TRBV12-4 with TRBJ1-5, with D unclear. This CDR3 spans 14 amino acids. Trimming pared 6 bases from V and 0 bases from J, leaving 9 bases between. The CDR3 reads CASRPEGSNQPQHF. The DNA of the CDR3 is TGTGCCAGCAGACCGGAGGGTAGCAATCAGCCCCAGCATTTT.